A single sample is the source of the 19 T cell receptor beta chains below, sequenced in a study of human T cells and chemical hapten exposure. MiXCR, run by TCRdb on the 5' RACE reads, gives a single entry per CDR3 protein. The sample holds around 140,000 distinct CDR3 sequences, approximately 4% seen once. Blood, whole and unfractionated, served as the source for total RNA extraction. Source of these receptors: a female donor in good health.

In this sample, this clonotype turned up many times. The chain uses TRBV7-9 and TRBJ2-5; 10 bases match TRBD1. The V and J ends lost 6 bases and 5 bases, in that order; junction bases with no gene match: 12. This CDR3 contains 16 residues. The germline V gene encodes CDR1 SEHNR and CDR2 FQNEAQ (reference sequence). The DNA of the CDR3 is TGTGCCAGCAGAGAACGGGGACAGGGGCCCGAGGAGACCCAGTACTTC. This codes for CASRERGQGPEETQYF.

This clonotype appeared many times. V is TRBV12-3 or TRBV12-4 and J is TRBJ2-3, with TRBD1 matching 8 bases. J lost 3 bases, V lost 5 bases, and 10 bases had no gene match. The CDR3 runs 16 residues. This chain's CDR3 is CASSLRTGFGTDTQYF. The CDR3 nucleotides read TGTGCCAGCAGTCTAAGGACAGGGTTTGGGACAGATACGCAGTATTTT.

This clonotype was picked up many times. V usage is TRBV6-5 and J usage is TRBJ2-7; 9 nucleotides align to TRBD1. V lost 10 bases and J lost 6; bases outside the gene matches: 19. The V gene's germline CDR1 is MNHEY and CDR2 SVGAGI. The CDR3 is 16 residues long. The CDR3 loop reads CATKTMRQGVLGEQYF. CDR3 DNA: TGTGCCACCAAGACCATGAGACAGGGGGTGTTGGGCGAGCAGTACTTC.

Ten or more counts support this clonotype. The chain links TRBV3-1 to TRBJ1-1; D remains ambiguous. Trimming pared 5 bases from V and 3 bases from J, leaving 13 bases between. Germline loops: CDR1 LGHDT, CDR2 YNNKEL (reference sequence). The CDR3 consists of 14 residues. The CDR3 sequence: CASSAVVPDTEAFF. The CDR3 DNA reads as TGTGCCAGCAGCGCGGTCGTCCCGGACACTGAAGCTTTCTTT.

Of note for this clonotype: A much larger clone differs by one base, so this may be a read error. V and J are TRBV7-3 and TRBJ2-3; TRBD1 matches at 7 bases. This CDR3 region has 15 residues. From germline, CDR1 is SGHTA and CDR2 FQGTGA. CDR3 region: CANSLGTDYTDTQYF. The DNA for the CDR3 is TGTGCCAACAGCTTAGGGACAGACTACACAGATACGCAGTATTTT.

Ten or more counts support this clonotype. The chain carries TRBV7-8 and TRBJ2-4; no definite D call. Germline CDR1 SGHVS, CDR2 FQNEAQ. Trimming removed 5 bases at V and 5 bases at J, with 13 bases between. The CDR3 spans 14 residues. This CDR3 reads CASSPTPSENIQYF. As DNA, the CDR3 is TGTGCCAGCAGCCCCACTCCTTCGGAAAACATTCAGTACTTC.

This clonotype came up a few times. A clone one base away is much larger, so this may be a read error. V is TRBV29-1 and J is TRBJ2-5, with D perhaps matching TRBD1 or TRBD2 (5 bases each). Germline values: CDR1 SQVTM, CDR2 ANQGSEA. The CDR3 extends over 14 amino acids. Trimming took off 4 bases at V and 7 bases at J, with 19 bases between the two ends. The CDR3 nucleotides are TGCAGCGTTGCCCCGGGACGAGCGACGGGGACCCAGTACTTC. It codes for CSVAPGRATGTQYF.

There are many counts of this clonotype. The chain has TRBV18 and TRBJ2-6, with 14 bases aligning to TRBD2. The CDR3 is made up of 19 amino acids. CDR1 is KGHSH, CDR2 LQKENI, per germline. Germline trimming cut 3 bases from V and 3 bases from J; bases unmatched to any gene: 7. CDR3 sequence (DNA): TGTGCCAGCTCACCTGTGACTAGCGGGGGGGCCGGTGGGGCCAACGTCCTGACTTTC. This translates into CASSPVTSGGAGGANVLTF.

Of note for this clonotype: With a much larger clone just one base away, this may be a read error. This chain joins TRBV12-3 or TRBV12-4 and TRBJ1-1, with D possibly matching TRBD1 (6 bases). CDR3 length: 13 residues. Trimming left V 6 bases short and J 1 base short, with 9 bases between. The CDR3 coding sequence is TGTGCCAGCAGATCACAGGGGAACACTGAAGCTTTCTTT. It is translated as CASRSQGNTEAFF.

This clonotype was detected many times. The V gene is TRBV15, the J gene TRBJ2-5; unclear D gene. With 2 bases removed from V and 2 bases from J, the gap between germline ends came to 15 bases. The CDR3 is made up of 16 amino acids. CDR1 is LNHNV and CDR2 is YYDKDF in the germline V gene (reference sequence). CDR3 nucleotides: TGTGCCACCAGCAGACGCCCGAGAACGGATCAAGAGACCCAGTACTTC. It codes for CATSRRPRTDQETQYF. Looking up the rest from reference TRBV15 and TRBJ2-5 gives the full variable domain: DAMVIQNPRYQVTQFGKPVTLSCSQTLNHNVMYWYQQKSSQAPKLLFHYYDKDFNNEADTPDNFQSRRPNTSFCFLDIRSPGLGDTAMYLCATSRRPRTDQETQYFGPGTRLLVL.

This clonotype appeared many times. CDR3 sequence: CASRRTDTQYF. The CDR3 coding sequence is TGTGCCAGCCGTCGCACAGATACGCAGTATTTT. The chain joins TRBV12-3 or TRBV12-4 to TRBJ2-3, with D uncertain. Trimming removed 8 bases from V and 1 base from J, with 4 bases in between. The CDR3 consists of 11 residues.

This clonotype was recorded at least ten times. The V and J genes are TRBV28 and TRBJ2-1; 10 nucleotides match TRBD2. The CDR3 is 16 residues long. Germline assignment: CDR1 MDHEN and CDR2 SYDVKM. The V segment lost 3 bases and the J segment 8 bases; nucleotides outside the gene matches: 10. In DNA, the CDR3 is TGTGCCAGCAGTTTGCAGGCTAGCGGGAGTAGCGATGAGCAGTTCTTC. Protein sequence: CASSLQASGSSDEQFF.

This clonotype turned up a few times. This sequence joins TRBV28 and TRBJ1-1; the D is unclear. The CDR3 contains 14 residues. Germline CDR1 and CDR2: MDHEN and SYDVKM. V lost 1 base and J lost 9, with 15 bases in between. The CDR3 protein is CASSLLYDRKKAFF. CDR3 DNA sequence: TGTGCCAGCAGTTTATTATATGATCGGAAAAAAGCTTTCTTT.

There are many counts of this clonotype. The chain links TRBV18 to TRBJ1-1; tentative D call: TRBD1 (5 bases). The V and J ends lost 3 bases and 0 bases respectively, with 8 bases between them. Looked up from germline, CDR1 is KGHSH and CDR2 is LQKENI. The CDR3 length is 14 residues. CDR3 region: CASSPGGMNTEAFF. For the CDR3, the DNA is TGTGCCAGCTCACCTGGGGGGATGAACACTGAAGCTTTCTTT. Drawing the rest from reference TRBV18 and TRBJ1-1, the complete variable domain is NAGVMQNPRHLVRRRGQEARLRCSPMKGHSHVYWYRQLPEEGLKFMVYLQKENIIDESGMPKERFSAEFPKEGPSILRIQQVVRGDSAAYFCASSPGGMNTEAFFGQGTRLTVV.

This clonotype has a count of ten or more. The V gene is TRBV9, the J gene TRBJ1-1; possible D gene TRBD1, 5 bases. CDR1 and CDR2 from the germline V gene are SGDLS and YYNGEE. The CDR3 has 15 residues. Trimming left V 4 bases short and J 4 bases short, with 17 bases between. This CDR3 reads CASSPPRGAVTEAFF. The DNA for the CDR3 is TGTGCCAGCAGCCCGCCGAGGGGCGCGGTCACTGAAGCTTTCTTT.

In this sample, this clonotype turned up many times. The V gene is TRBV10-2, the J gene TRBJ2-5, with D possibly matching TRBD1 (6 bases). CDR3 length: 13 residues. Germline V lookup: CDR1 WSHSY, CDR2 SAAADI. Between the trimmed V and J ends, which lost 5 bases and 1 base, there was a span of 8 bases. This CDR3 is CASSQGRQETQYF. CDR3 DNA sequence: TGCGCCAGCAGTCAGGGGCGCCAAGAGACCCAGTACTTC.

This clonotype was counted at least ten times. V gene TRBV7-2 combines with J gene TRBJ2-3; D tentatively reads TRBD1 or TRBD2 (6 bases each). Germline V gene lookup returns CDR1 SGHTA and CDR2 FQGNSA. V was cut by 0 bases and J by 6 bases, with 13 bases left in between. This CDR3 region has 15 residues. Here the CDR3 DNA reads TGTGCCAGCAGCTTAGCGGGGGGCCCCTGGGATACGCAGTATTTT. Its translation: CASSLAGGPWDTQYF.

V usage is TRBV10-3 and J usage is TRBJ1-2, with 9 bases matching TRBD1. This CDR3 is built from 13 residues. V lost 6 bases and J lost 5; bases outside the gene matches: 4. Looked up from germline, CDR1 is ENHRY and CDR2 is SYGVKD. CDR3 DNA sequence: TGTGCCATCAGCGCTGGACAGGGGTATGGCTACACCTTC. Protein product: CAISAGQGYGYTF.

This clonotype was recorded at least ten times. The CDR3 region is CASGDRGGRWNEQFF. The CDR3, as DNA: TGTGCTAGTGGTGACCGGGGGGGCCGGTGGAATGAGCAGTTCTTC. This rearrangement joins TRBV12-5 to TRBJ2-1; 8 nucleotides line up with TRBD2. The CDR3 contains 15 residues. Germline values: CDR1 LGHNT, CDR2 FRNRAP. V was pared by 5 bases and J by 7 bases, with 10 bases of the junction left unmatched. The entire variable domain, with the rest obtained from reference TRBV12-5 and TRBJ2-1, is as follows: DARVTQTPRHKVTEMGQEVTMRCQPILGHNTVFWYRQTMMQGLELLAYFRNRAPLDDSGMPKDRFSAEMPDATLATLKIQPSEPRDSAVYFCASGDRGGRWNEQFFGPGTRLTVL.